The T cell receptor beta chain described here comes from a study of PD-1 blockade in mismatch repair-deficient tumors. Turning to the study itself: Patients had approximately 11 mismatch repair-deficient cancer types, all previously treated and progressing.

Mismatch repair deficiency was confirmed in all patients, by PCR or immunohistochemistry. TCRs were sequenced from a few patients responding to pembrolizumab. Method: immunoSEQ multiplex PCR; TCRdb's copy keeps in-frame clones and lacks some. The repertoire consists of tens of thousands of clones, with 65% to 85% occurring once and the leading ten covering approximately 2.7%. Regarding the study as a whole: Rapid post-treatment expansion, then contraction, generally preceding radiologic response, marked tumor-resident clones.

To note about this clone: Its antigen is as yet unknown.

Material: peripheral blood, obtained 12 weeks after starting pembrolizumab. The receptor comes from an adult with mismatch repair-deficient cancer.

The CDR3 nucleotides read TGTGCCAGCAGTCGAGCCAGGGGCACAGATACGCAGTATTTT. It codes for CASSRARGTDTQYF. The chain carries TRBV11-3 and TRBJ2-3, with a tentative D call TRBD1 (5 bases). V gave up 6 bases and J gave up 1 base, with 11 bases separating them. Looked up from germline, CDR1 is SGHNT and CDR2 is YENEEA. CDR3 length: 14 amino acids.